The rows below give T cell receptor beta chains drawn from one sample of a study of CD8 T cells in ankylosing spondylitis. A single record per CDR3 protein comes from TCRdb applying MiXCR to the 5' RACE reads. Of 800,000 to 900,000 distinct CDR3 sequences listed, 10% to 15% were seen once; the top ten hold about 0.5%. The sequencing sample was made of blood, either unsorted or a sorted T cell fraction (not recorded which). The receptors originated from a male donor with ankylosing spondylitis. Each CDR3 is given with its conserved first and last residue. The D gene is left open where the match is weak. For some rows the clone size is stated as once, few or many, or as a class when expanded; others skip it.

>TRBV5-1|TRBD1|.|TRBJ1-5
TGCGCCAGCAGCTTGGCGGGACAGGGACATCAGCCCCAGCATTTT
CASSLAGQGHQPQHF
>TRBV9|TRBD1|.|TRBJ2-2
TGTGCCAGCAGCGATCGGACAGGGGGCACCGGGGAGCTGTTTTTT
CASSDRTGGTGELFF
>TRBV7-2|.|few|TRBJ2-2
TGTGCCAGCAGCTTAACGTCTACCGTGACCGGGGAGCTGTTTTTT
CASSLTSTVTGELFF
>TRBV7-2|.|few|TRBJ1-2
TGTGCCAGCACGGGGGCCCGAGCTAACTATGGCTACACCTTC
CASTGARANYGYTF
>TRBV2|.|few|TRBJ2-1
TGTGCCAGCAGTGGGAAGGGATATGAGCAGTTCTTC
CASSGKGYEQFF
>TRBV19|.|few|TRBJ1-5
TGTGCCAGTAGTATCATGGGCAGTTATAGCAATCAGCCCCAGCATTTT
CASSIMGSYSNQPQHF
>TRBV12-3/TRBV12-4|TRBD1|few|TRBJ1-6
TGTGCCAGCAGGCGACAGGGCGGATCTATGGAGCCCCTCCACTTT
CASRRQGGSMEPLHF
>TRBV30|.|few|TRBJ1-5
TGTGCCTGGAGTGTAGCCGGTGCGGGCAATCAGCCCCAGCATTTT
CAWSVAGAGNQPQHF
>TRBV20-1|TRBD1|.|TRBJ2-7
TGCAGTGCGGACAGGGGGCGTCGGTTGTACGAGCAGTACTTC
CSADRGRRLYEQYF
>TRBV3-1|TRBD2|.|TRBJ2-1
TGTGCCAGCTGCCCCTCGGGGACTAGATTCTTTGAGCAGTTCTTC
CASCPSGTRFFEQFF
>TRBV2|.|.|TRBJ2-7
TGTGCCAGCAGTGAACGCCTCTATACCTACGAGCAGTACTTC
CASSERLYTYEQYF
>TRBV5-1|.|.|TRBJ2-1
TGCGCCAGCAGCTTGAAGGGGGGGTACGAGCAGTTCTTC
CASSLKGGYEQFF
>TRBV5-1|TRBD1|few|TRBJ2-3
TGCGCCAGCAGCCCTACAGGGGGCATTAGCACAGATACGCAGTATTTT
CASSPTGGISTDTQYF
>TRBV10-3|TRBD2|few|TRBJ2-5
TGTGCCATCAGTGCGTCGGGGGGAGAGACCCAGTACTTC
CAISASGGETQYF
>TRBV5-1|.|once|TRBJ2-7
TGCGCCAGCAGCTTGGGCAGTCTTATCGGGCCCTCCGAGCAGTACTTC
CASSLGSLIGPSEQYF
>TRBV20-1|.|.|TRBJ2-7
TGCAGTGCTAGAAGGCTCAGAAGAGACTACGAGCAGTACTTC
CSARRLRRDYEQYF
>TRBV10-3|.|few|TRBJ1-1
TGTGCCATCAGAGAAGACTGGACAGTGAACACTGAAGCTTTCTTT
CAIREDWTVNTEAFF
>TRBV7-2|TRBD2|many|TRBJ2-1
TGTGCCAGCAGCGCCGGGACTAGCGGCTACAATGAGCAGTTCTTC
CASSAGTSGYNEQFF
>TRBV11-1|.|.|TRBJ1-1
TGTGCCAGCAGCTCTACGAGTTCGAACACTGAAGCTTTCTTT
CASSSTSSNTEAFF
>TRBV9|TRBD1|few|TRBJ2-5
TGTGCCAGCAGCGGACCGACAGGGAACGGAGAGACCCAGTACTTC
CASSGPTGNGETQYF
>TRBV28|.|.|TRBJ1-1
TGTGCCAGCACCACCCTGGGCAGGGACACGAACACTGAAGCTTTCTTT
CASTTLGRDTNTEAFF
>TRBV15|.|.|TRBJ2-3
TGTGCCACCAGCAGAGCGATACAGGGAAGCACAGATACGCAGTATTTT
CATSRAIQGSTDTQYF
>TRBV20-1|.|.|TRBJ2-6
TGCAGTGCTAGCCGAACTTACTCTGGGGCCAACGTCCTGACTTTC
CSASRTYSGANVLTF
>TRBV7-9|.|few|TRBJ2-7
TGTGCCAGCAGCCGGGACCCCGTATTCGAGAAGTACTTC
CASSRDPVFEKYF
>TRBV30|TRBD1|few|TRBJ2-7
TGTGCCTGGGAGGTACAGGGGGCTTACGAGCAGTACTTC
CAWEVQGAYEQYF
>TRBV20-1|.|.|TRBJ1-1
TGCAGTGCTGATAGGAGATCGAACACTGAAGCTTTCTTT
CSADRRSNTEAFF
>TRBV20-1|.|few|TRBJ1-4
TGCAGTGCTAGAGATGTCCGCCTTAGAGAAAAACTGTTTTTT
CSARDVRLREKLFF
>TRBV5-1|.|.|TRBJ2-1
TGCGCCAGCCGGCCCGGGGATGGCAATGAGCAGTTCTTC
CASRPGDGNEQFF
>TRBV9|TRBD2|.|TRBJ2-1
TGTGCCAGCAGCCGCCTTAGCGGGAGTTCAGACAATGAGCAGTTCTTC
CASSRLSGSSDNEQFF
>TRBV29-1|TRBD1|many|TRBJ1-5
TGCAGCGCCTCTTTCGGGACTGGGGACAGCTCCCAGCATTTT
CSASFGTGDSSQHF
>TRBV2|TRBD1|.|TRBJ2-7
TGTGCCAGCACCACCGGACAGGGGCCCAACGAGCAGTACTTC
CASTTGQGPNEQYF